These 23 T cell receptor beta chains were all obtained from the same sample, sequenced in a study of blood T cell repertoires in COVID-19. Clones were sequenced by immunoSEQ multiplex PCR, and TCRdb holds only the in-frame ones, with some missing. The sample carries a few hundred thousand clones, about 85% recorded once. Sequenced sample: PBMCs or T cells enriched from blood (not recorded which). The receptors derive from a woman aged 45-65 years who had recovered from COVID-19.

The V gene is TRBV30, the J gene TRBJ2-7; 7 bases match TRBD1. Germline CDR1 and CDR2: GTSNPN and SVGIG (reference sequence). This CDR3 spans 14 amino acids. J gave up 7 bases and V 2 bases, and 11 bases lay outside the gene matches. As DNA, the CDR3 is TGTGCCTGGAGTCCAGACAGGGTCCTAGGGGAGCAGTACTTC. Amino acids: CAWSPDRVLGEQYF.

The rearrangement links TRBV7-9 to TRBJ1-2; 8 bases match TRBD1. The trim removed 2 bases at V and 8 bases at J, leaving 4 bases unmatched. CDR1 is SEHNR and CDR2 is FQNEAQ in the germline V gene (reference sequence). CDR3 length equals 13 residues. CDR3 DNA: TGTGCCAGCAGCTTAATTGGACAGGGCGGCTACACCTTC. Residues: CASSLIGQGGYTF.

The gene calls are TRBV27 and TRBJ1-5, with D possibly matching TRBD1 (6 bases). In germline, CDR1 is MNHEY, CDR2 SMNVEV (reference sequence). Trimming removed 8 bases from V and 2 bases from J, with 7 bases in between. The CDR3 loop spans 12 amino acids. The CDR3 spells CASRQGNQPQHF. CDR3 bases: TGTGCCAGCCGACAGGGCAATCAGCCCCAGCATTTT.

The CDR3 region is CASSPLEAGAPNTGELFF. CDR3 bases: TGTGCCAGCTCACCCCTCGAGGCGGGGGCCCCGAACACCGGGGAGCTGTTTTTT. The rearrangement joins TRBV18 to TRBJ2-2; D possibly corresponds to TRBD2 (7 bases). Germline CDR1 KGHSH, CDR2 LQKENI. The CDR3 loop spans 18 amino acids. Trimming took 3 bases from V and 0 from J, leaving 17 bases between them.

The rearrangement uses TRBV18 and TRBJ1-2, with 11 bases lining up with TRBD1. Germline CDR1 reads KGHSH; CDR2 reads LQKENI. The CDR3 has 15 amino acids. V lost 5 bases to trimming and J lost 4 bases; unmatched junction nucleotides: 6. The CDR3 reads CASSGQGAGLYGYTF. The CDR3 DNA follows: TGTGCCAGCTCAGGACAGGGGGCTGGCCTCTATGGCTACACCTTC.

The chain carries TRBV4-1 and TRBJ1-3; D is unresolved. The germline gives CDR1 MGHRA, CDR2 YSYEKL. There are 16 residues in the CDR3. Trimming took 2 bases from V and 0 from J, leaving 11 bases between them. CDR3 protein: CASSQRLTDSGNTIYF. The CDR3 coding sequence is TGCGCCAGCAGCCAACGCCTTACAGACTCTGGAAACACCATATATTTT.

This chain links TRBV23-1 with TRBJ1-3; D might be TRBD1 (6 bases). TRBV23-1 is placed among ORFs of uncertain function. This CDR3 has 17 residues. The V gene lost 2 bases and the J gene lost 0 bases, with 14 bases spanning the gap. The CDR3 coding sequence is TGCGCCAGCAGTCAACCTCGGACAGCAAGCTCTGGAAACACCATATATTTT. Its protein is CASSQPRTASSGNTIYF.

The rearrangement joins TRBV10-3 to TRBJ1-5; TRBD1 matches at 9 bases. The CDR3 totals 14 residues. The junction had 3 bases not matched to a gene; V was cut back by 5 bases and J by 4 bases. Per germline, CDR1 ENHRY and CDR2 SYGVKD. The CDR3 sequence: CAISSGQGNQPQHF. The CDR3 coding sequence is TGTGCCATCAGTTCCGGACAGGGGAATCAGCCCCAGCATTTT.

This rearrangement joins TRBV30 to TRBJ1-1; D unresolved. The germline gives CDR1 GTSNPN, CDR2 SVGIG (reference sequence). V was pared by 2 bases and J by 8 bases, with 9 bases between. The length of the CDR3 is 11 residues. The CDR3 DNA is TGTGCCTGGAGTTTCTTCGGGGAAGCTTTCTTT. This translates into CAWSFFGEAFF.

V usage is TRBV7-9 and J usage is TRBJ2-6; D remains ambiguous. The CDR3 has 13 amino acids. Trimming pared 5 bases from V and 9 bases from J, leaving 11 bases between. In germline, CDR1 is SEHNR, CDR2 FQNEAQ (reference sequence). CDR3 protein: CASSPTTINVLTF. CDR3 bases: TGTGCCAGCAGCCCGACAACCATCAACGTCCTGACTTTC.

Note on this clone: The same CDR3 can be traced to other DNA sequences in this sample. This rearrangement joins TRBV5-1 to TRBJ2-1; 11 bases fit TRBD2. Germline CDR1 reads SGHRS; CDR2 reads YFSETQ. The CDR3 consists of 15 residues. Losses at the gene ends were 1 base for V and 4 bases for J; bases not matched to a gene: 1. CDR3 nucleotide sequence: TGCGCCAGCAGCTTGACTAGCGGGAGATACAATGAGCAGTTCTTC. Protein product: CASSLTSGRYNEQFF. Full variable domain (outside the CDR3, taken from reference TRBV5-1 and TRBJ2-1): KAGVTQTPRYLIKTRGQQVTLSCSPISGHRSVSWYQQTPGQGLQFLFEYFSETQRNKGNFPGRFSGRQFSNSRSEMNVSTLELGDSALYLCASSLTSGRYNEQFFGPGTRLTVL.

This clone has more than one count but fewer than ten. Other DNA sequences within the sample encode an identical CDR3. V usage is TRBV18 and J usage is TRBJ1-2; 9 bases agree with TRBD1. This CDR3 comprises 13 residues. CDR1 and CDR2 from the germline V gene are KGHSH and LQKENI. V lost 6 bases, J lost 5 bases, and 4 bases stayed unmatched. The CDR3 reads CASSPTGGYGYTF. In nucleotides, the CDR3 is TGTGCCAGCTCGCCGACAGGGGGATATGGCTACACCTTC.

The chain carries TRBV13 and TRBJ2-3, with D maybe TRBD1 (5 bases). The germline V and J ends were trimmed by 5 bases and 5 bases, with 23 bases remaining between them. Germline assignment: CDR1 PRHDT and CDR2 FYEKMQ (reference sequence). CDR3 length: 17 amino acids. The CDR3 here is CASSGRTQGPRVDTQYF. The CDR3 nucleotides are TGTGCCAGCAGCGGCCGGACCCAGGGTCCTAGAGTAGATACGCAGTATTTT.

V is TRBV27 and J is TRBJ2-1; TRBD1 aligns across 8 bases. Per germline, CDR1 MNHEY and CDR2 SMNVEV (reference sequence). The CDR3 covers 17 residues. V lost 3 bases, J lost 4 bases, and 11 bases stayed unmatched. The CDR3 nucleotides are TGTGCCAGCAGTTTCGCTGGGAGGACAGGGAGGTACAATGAGCAGTTCTTC. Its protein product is CASSFAGRTGRYNEQFF.

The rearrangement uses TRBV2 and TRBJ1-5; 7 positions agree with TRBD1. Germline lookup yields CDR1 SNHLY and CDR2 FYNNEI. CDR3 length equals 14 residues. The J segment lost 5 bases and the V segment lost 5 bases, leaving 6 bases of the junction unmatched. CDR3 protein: CASSWDSYDQPQHF. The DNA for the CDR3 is TGTGCCAGCAGTTGGGACAGCTATGATCAGCCCCAGCATTTT.

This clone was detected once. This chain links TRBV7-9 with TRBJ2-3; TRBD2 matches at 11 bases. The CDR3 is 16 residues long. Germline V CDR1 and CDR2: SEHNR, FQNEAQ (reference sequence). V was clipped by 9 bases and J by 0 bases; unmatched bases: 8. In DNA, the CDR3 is TGTGCCAGTACCGGGACTAGCGGCCAGAGCACAGATACGCAGTATTTT. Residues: CASTGTSGQSTDTQYF.

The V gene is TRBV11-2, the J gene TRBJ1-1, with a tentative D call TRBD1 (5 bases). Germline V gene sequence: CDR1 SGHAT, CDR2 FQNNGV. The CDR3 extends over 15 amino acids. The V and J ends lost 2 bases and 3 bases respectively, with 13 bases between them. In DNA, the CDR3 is TGTGCCAGCAGCTTAAGTGCAGGGAGGGACACTGAAGCTTTCTTT. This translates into CASSLSAGRDTEAFF.

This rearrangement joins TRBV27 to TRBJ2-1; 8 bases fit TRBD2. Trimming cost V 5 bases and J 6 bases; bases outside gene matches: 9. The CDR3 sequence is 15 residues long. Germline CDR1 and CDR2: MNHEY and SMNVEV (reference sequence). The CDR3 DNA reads TGTGCCAGCAGTAAACTAGCGGTCGCGGGCAATGAGCAGTTCTTC. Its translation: CASSKLAVAGNEQFF.

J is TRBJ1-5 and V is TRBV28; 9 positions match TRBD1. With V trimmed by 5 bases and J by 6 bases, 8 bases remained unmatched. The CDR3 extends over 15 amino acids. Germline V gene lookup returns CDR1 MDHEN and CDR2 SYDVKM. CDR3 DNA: TGTGCCAGCAGTCCGGGGGGACAGGGCGGTCAGCCCCAGCATTTT. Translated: CASSPGGQGGQPQHF.

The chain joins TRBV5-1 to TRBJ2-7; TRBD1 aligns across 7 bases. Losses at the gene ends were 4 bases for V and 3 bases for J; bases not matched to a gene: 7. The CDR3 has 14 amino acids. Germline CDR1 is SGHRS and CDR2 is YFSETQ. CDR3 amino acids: CASSPTGASYEQYF. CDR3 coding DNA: TGCGCCAGCAGCCCTACAGGGGCGAGCTACGAGCAGTACTTC.

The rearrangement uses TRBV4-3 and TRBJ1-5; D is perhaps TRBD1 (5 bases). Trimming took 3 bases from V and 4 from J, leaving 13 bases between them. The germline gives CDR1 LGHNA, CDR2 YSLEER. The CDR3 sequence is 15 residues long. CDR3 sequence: CASSQGGQPNQPQHF. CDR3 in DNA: TGCGCCAGCAGCCAGGGAGGACAACCAAATCAGCCCCAGCATTTT.

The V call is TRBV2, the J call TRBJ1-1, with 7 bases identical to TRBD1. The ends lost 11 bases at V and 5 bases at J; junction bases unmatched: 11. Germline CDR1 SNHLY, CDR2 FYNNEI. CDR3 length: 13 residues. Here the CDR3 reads CARLAQGGTEAFF. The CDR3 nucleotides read TGTGCCCGTTTGGCGCAGGGGGGAACTGAAGCTTTCTTT. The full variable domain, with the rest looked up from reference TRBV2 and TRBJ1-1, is EPEVTQTPSHQVTQMGQEVILRCVPISNHLYFYWYRQILGQKVEFLVSFYNNEISEKSEIFDDQFSVERPDGSNFTLKIRSTKLEDSAMYFCARLAQGGTEAFFGQGTRLTVV.

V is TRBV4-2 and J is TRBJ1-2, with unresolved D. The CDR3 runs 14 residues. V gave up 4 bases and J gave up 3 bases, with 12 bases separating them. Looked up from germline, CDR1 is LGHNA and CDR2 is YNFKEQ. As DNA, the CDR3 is TGTGCCAGCAGCCCCACGGGGTTCGACTATGGCTACACCTTC. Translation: CASSPTGFDYGYTF.